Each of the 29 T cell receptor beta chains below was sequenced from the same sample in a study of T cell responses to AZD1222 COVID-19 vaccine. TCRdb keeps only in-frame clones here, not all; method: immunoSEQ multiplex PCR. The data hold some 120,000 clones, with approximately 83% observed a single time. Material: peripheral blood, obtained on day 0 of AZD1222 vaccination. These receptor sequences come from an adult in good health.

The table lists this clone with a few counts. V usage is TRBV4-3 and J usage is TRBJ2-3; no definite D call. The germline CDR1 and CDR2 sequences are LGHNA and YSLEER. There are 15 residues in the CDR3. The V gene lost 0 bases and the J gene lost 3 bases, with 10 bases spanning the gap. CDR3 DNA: TGCGCCAGCAGCCAAGATATGGGCTCAACAGATACGCAGTATTTT. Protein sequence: CASSQDMGSTDTQYF.

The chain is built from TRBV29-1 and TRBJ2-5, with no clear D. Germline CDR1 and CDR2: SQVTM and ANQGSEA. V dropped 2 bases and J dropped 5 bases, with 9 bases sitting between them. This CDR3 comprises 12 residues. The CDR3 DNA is TGCAGCGTTGAAATCTCACGGGAGACCCAGTACTTC. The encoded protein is CSVEISRETQYF.

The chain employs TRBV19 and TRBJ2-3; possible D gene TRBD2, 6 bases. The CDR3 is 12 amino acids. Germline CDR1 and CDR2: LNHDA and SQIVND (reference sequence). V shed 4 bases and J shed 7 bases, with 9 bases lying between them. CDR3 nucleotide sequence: TGTGCCAGTAGTACAGGAGGGCATACGCAGTATTTT. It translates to CASSTGGHTQYF.

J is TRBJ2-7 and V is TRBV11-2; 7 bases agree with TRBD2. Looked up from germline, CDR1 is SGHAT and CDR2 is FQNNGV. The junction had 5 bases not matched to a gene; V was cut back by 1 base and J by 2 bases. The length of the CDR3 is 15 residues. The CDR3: CASSLAAGSPYEQYF. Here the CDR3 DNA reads TGTGCCAGCAGCTTAGCAGCGGGGTCTCCCTACGAGCAGTACTTC.

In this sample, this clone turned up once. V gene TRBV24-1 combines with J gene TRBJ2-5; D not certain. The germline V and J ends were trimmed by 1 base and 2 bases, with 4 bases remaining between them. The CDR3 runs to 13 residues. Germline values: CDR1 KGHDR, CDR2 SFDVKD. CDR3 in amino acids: CATSDLGQETQYF. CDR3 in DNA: TGTGCCACCAGTGATTTAGGTCAAGAGACCCAGTACTTC.

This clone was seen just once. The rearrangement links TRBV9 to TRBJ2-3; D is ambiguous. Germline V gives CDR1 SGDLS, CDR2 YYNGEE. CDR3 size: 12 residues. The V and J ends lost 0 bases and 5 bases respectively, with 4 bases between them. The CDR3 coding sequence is TGTGCCAGCAGCGTAGTCGAAGATACGCAGTATTTT. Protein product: CASSVVEDTQYF.

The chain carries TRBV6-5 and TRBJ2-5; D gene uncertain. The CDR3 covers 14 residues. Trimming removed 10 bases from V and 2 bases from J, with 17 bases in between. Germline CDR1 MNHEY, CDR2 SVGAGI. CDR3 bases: TGTGCCACCTCTGCCGGCGCAGCACAAGAGACCCAGTACTTC. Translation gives CATSAGAAQETQYF.

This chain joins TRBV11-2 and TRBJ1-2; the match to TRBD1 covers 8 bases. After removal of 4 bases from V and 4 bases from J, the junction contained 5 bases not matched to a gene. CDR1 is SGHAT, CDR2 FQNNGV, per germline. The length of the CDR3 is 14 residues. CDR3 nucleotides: TGTGCCAGCAGCTCGCAGGGGGCTAGCTATGGCTACACCTTC. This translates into CASSSQGASYGYTF.

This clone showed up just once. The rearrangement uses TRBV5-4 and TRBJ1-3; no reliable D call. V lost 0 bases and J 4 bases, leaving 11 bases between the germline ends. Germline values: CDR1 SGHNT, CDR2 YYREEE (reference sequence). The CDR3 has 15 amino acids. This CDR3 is CASSLDREAGNTIYF. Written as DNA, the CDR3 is TGTGCCAGCAGCTTGGATAGGGAGGCCGGAAACACCATATATTTT.

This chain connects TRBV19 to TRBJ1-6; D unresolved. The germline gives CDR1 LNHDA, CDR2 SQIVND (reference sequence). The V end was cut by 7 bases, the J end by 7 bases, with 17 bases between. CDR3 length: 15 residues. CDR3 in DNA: TGTGCCAGTAACGGTGGAGGCGCGATAAATTCACCCCTCCACTTT. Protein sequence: CASNGGGAINSPLHF.

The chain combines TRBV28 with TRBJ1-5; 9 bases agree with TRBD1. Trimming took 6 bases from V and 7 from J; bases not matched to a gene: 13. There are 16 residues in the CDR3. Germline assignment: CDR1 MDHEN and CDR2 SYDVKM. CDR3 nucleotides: TGTGCCAGCAGGGTGTGGGACAGGGTTTGGAGACAGCCCCAGCATTTT. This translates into CASRVWDRVWRQPQHF.

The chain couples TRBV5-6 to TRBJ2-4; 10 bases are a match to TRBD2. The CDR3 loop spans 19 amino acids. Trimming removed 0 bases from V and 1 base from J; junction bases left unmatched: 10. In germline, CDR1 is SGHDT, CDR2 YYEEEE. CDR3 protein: CASSLDWKREGHAKNIQYF. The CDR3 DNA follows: TGTGCCAGCAGCTTGGATTGGAAGCGGGAGGGCCACGCCAAAAACATTCAGTACTTC.

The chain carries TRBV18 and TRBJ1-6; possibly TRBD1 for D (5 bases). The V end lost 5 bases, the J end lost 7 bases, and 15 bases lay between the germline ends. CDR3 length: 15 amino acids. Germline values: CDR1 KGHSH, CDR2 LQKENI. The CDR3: CASSITQGGNSPLHF. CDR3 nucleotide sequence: TGTGCCAGCTCAATTACTCAGGGTGGCAATTCACCCCTCCACTTT.

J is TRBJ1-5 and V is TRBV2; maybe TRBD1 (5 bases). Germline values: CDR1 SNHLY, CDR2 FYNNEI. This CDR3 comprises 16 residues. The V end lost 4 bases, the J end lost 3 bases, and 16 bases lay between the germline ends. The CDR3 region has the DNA TGTGCCAGCAGTGCTGGGTGGGGGGGGAACAATCAGCCCCAGCATTTT. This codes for CASSAGWGGNNQPQHF.

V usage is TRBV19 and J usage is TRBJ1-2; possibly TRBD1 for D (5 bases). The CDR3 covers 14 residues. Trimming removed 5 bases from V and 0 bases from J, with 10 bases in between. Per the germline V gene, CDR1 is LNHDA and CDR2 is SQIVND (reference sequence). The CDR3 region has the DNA TGTGCCAGTAGTCGGGACCGTACTAACTATGGCTACACCTTC. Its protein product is CASSRDRTNYGYTF.

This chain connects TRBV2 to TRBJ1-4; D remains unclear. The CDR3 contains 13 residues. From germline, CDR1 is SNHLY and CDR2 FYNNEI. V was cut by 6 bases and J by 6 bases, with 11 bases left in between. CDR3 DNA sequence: TGTGCCAGCAGGGTTCAATCCCATGAAAAACTGTTTTTT. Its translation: CASRVQSHEKLFF.

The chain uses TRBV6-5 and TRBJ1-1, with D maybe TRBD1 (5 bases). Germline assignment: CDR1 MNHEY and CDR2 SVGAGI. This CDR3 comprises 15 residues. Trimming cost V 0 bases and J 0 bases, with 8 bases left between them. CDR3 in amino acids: CASSYSPGLNTEAFF. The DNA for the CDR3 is TGTGCCAGCAGTTACTCTCCGGGGCTGAACACTGAAGCTTTCTTT.

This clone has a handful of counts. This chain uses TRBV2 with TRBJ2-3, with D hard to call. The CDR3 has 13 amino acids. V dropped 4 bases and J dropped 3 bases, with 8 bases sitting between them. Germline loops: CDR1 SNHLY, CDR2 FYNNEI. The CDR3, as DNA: TGTGCCAGCAGTGGTTCGCAGACAGATACGCAGTATTTT. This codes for CASSGSQTDTQYF.

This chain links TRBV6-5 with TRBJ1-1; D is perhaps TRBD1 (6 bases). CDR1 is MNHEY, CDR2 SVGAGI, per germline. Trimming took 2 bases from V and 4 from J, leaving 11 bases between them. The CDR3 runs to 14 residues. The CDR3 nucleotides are TGTGCCAGCAGTTACGACAGGCGGGCCACTGAAGCTTTCTTT. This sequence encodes CASSYDRRATEAFF.

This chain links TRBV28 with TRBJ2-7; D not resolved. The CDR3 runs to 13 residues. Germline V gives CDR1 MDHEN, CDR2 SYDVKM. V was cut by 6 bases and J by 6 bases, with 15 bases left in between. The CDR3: CASSRAIPAEQYF. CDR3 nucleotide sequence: TGTGCCAGCAGCCGGGCCATCCCTGCCGAGCAGTACTTC.

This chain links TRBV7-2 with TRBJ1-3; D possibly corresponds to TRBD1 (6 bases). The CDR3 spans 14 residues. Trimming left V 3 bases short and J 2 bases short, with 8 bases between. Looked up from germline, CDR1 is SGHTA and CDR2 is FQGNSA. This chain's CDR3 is CASSFYRAGNTIYF. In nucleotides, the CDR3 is TGTGCCAGCAGCTTCTACAGGGCTGGAAACACCATATATTTT.

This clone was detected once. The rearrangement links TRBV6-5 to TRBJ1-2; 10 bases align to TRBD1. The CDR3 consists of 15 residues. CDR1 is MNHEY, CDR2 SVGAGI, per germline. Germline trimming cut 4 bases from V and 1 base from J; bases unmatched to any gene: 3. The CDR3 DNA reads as TGTGCCAGCAGTTCGACAGGGGGCCTTAACTATGGCTACACCTTC. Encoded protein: CASSSTGGLNYGYTF.

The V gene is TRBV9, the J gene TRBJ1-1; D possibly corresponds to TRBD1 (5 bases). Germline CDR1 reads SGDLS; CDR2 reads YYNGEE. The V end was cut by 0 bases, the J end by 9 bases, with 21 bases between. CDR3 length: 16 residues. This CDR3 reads CASSVDVSGAIGKAFF. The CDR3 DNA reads TGTGCCAGCAGCGTAGATGTTTCCGGGGCAATCGGTAAAGCTTTCTTT.

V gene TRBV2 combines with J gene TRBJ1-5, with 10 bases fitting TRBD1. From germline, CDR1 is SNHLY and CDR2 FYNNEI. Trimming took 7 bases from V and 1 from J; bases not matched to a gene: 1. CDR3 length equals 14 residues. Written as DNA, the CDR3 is TGTGCCAGCACGGGACAGGGGAGCAATCAGCCCCAGCATTTT. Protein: CASTGQGSNQPQHF.

This chain's CDR3 is CASSYARSENTIYF. Written as DNA, the CDR3 is TGTGCCAGCAGTTACGCACGGTCGGAGAACACCATATATTTT. This chain uses TRBV6-5 with TRBJ1-3; no clear D. CDR1 is MNHEY, CDR2 SVGAGI, per germline. Between the trimmed V and J ends, which lost 2 bases and 7 bases, there was a span of 12 bases. This CDR3 contains 14 residues.

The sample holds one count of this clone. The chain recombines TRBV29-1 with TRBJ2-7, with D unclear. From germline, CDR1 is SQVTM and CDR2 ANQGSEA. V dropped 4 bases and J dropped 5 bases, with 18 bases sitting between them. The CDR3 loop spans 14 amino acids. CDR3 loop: CSVVRGHARDEQYF. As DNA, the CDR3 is TGCAGCGTTGTTAGAGGTCACGCTAGGGACGAGCAGTACTTC.

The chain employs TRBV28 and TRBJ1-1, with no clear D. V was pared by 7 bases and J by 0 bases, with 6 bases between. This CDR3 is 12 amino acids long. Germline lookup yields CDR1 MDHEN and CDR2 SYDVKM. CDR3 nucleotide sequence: TGTGCCAGCACCGGGATGAACACTGAAGCTTTCTTT. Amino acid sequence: CASTGMNTEAFF.

The CDR3 coding sequence is TGTGCCAGCAGTACACCCCGTTCCAGGGACTTTCAAGAGACCCAGTACTTC. Protein sequence: CASSTPRSRDFQETQYF. This chain uses TRBV6-7 with TRBJ2-5; D is perhaps TRBD2 (6 bases). TRBV6-7 is noted as an ORF with a role that remains uncertain. Trimming took off 5 bases at V and 2 bases at J, with 21 bases between the two ends. The CDR3 covers 17 residues.

The CDR3 spells CASSPTSVNTGELFF. The CDR3 DNA sequence: TGTGCCAGCAGCCCGACTAGCGTGAACACCGGGGAGCTGTTTTTT. J is TRBJ2-2 and V is TRBV3-1 (or the pseudogene TRBV3-2), with 8 positions matching TRBD2. The V gene's germline CDR1 is LGHDT and CDR2 YNNKEL (reference sequence). V lost 4 bases to trimming and J lost 1 base; unmatched junction nucleotides: 2. This CDR3 contains 15 residues.